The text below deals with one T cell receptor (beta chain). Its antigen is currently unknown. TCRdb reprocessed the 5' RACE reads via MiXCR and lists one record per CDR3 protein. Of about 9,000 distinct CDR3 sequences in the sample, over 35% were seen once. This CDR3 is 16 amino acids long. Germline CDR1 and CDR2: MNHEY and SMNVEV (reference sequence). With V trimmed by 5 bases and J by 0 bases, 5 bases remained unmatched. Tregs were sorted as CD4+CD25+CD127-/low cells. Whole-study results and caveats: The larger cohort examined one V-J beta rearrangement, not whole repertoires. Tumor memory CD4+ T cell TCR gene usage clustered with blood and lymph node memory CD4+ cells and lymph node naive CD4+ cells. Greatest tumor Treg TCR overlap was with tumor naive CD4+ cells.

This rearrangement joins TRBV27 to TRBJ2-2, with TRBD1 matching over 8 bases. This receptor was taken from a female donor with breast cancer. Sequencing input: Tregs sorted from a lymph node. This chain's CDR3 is CASSLLDRANTGELFF. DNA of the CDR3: TGTGCCAGCAGTCTACTGGACAGGGCGAACACCGGGGAGCTGTTTTTT.